This T cell receptor (beta chain) was recovered during a study of CD8 T cells in acute hepatitis C reinfection. Study-wide results and limits: Chronically infected subjects had no follow-up NS3-1073 repertoires.

Generated by immunoSEQ multiplex PCR, the TCRdb table keeps only in-frame clones and is missing some. Found here are under 4,000 clones, around two fifths of them singletons; the top ten hold about 9.5%. Time point: acute HCV infection, within 168 days of estimated infection date. The hepatitis C virus-specific receptor repertoire was characterized directly ex vivo, with no prior expansion in culture. Material: HCV NS3-1073 tetramer-sorted CD8+ T cells from PBMCs, obtained during acute infection. The sequence was collected from a man aged 30-40 years with chronic hepatitis C.

The DNA of the CDR3 is TGTGCCAGCAGCCAGGACCGAGCGGGAGGGGGAGAGACCCAGTACTTC. Amino acid sequence: CASSQDRAGGGETQYF. The rearrangement uses TRBV6-6 and TRBJ2-5; 10 bases map to TRBD2. This CDR3 comprises 16 residues. Germline CDR1 and CDR2: MNHNY and SVGAGI (reference sequence). V gave up 6 bases and J gave up 4 bases; unmatched junction bases: 11.